Listed below are T cell receptor beta chains from one sample, sequenced in a study of beta chain features in type 1 diabetes. Assay used: immunoSEQ multiplex PCR; TCRdb lists only in-frame clones, some missing. The sample shows over 150,000 clones, under 13% of them seen only once. Sequenced material: central memory CD4+ T cells from blood. The receptor source for this set is a man aged 30-40 years with type 1 diabetes. The CDR3 runs from the conserved cysteine through the conserved F or W. The order of the fields is V gene, D gene, clone size, CDR3 length, J gene, CDR3 protein, CDR3 DNA. A D gene is named only where the DNA matches it firmly. Clone size is stated in some rows and not others, as once, few, many or a class when expanded.

v_call: TRBV2
d_call: TRBD2
clone_size: few
cdr3_length: 10
j_call: TRBJ2-7
cdr3_aa: CASSGGIPYF
cdr3_nt: TGTGCCAGCAGCGGGGGGATACCGTACTTC

v_call: TRBV7-6
d_call: .
clone_size: .
cdr3_length: 14
j_call: TRBJ1-1
cdr3_aa: CASSSRTGNTEAFF
cdr3_nt: TGTGCCAGCAGCTCCCGAACCGGGAACACTGAAGCTTTCTTT

v_call: TRBV4-2
d_call: .
clone_size: .
cdr3_length: 15
j_call: TRBJ1-3
cdr3_aa: CASSQGQESGNTIYF
cdr3_nt: TGTGCCAGCAGCCAAGGACAAGAGTCTGGAAACACCATATATTTT

v_call: TRBV4-2
d_call: TRBD1
clone_size: .
cdr3_length: 15
j_call: TRBJ2-7
cdr3_aa: CASSETGTGLDEQYF
cdr3_nt: TGTGCCAGCAGCGAAACCGGGACAGGGTTAGACGAGCAGTACTTC

v_call: TRBV2
d_call: TRBD1
clone_size: few
cdr3_length: 18
j_call: TRBJ2-1
cdr3_aa: CASSGPRQGATIYNEQFF
cdr3_nt: TGTGCCAGCAGTGGACCCCGACAGGGGGCCACCATTTACAATGAGCAGTTCTTC

v_call: TRBV7-8
d_call: .
clone_size: .
cdr3_length: 14
j_call: TRBJ2-5
cdr3_aa: CASSLVAGAETQYF
cdr3_nt: TGTGCCAGCAGCTTAGTCGCAGGGGCTGAGACCCAGTACTTC

v_call: TRBV5-5
d_call: .
clone_size: few
cdr3_length: 12
j_call: TRBJ1-2
cdr3_aa: CASSSFLYGYTF
cdr3_nt: TGTGCCAGCAGCTCCTTCCTTTATGGCTACACCTTC

v_call: TRBV6-5
d_call: .
clone_size: few
cdr3_length: 13
j_call: TRBJ2-7
cdr3_aa: CASSLGTDYEQYF
cdr3_nt: TGTGCCAGCAGCTTGGGGACTGACTACGAGCAGTACTTC

v_call: TRBV7-2
d_call: .
clone_size: .
cdr3_length: 14
j_call: TRBJ1-3
cdr3_aa: CASRPDLSGNTIYF
cdr3_nt: TGTGCCAGCAGACCTGATCTCAGTGGAAACACCATATATTTT

v_call: TRBV7-6
d_call: TRBD1
clone_size: .
cdr3_length: 14
j_call: TRBJ2-1
cdr3_aa: CASSLEGQGNEQFF
cdr3_nt: TGTGCCAGCAGCTTAGAGGGACAGGGCAATGAGCAGTTCTTC

v_call: TRBV29-1
d_call: TRBD2
clone_size: few
cdr3_length: 14
j_call: TRBJ2-7
cdr3_aa: CSVRPSGSSYEQYF
cdr3_nt: TGCAGCGTCAGACCTAGCGGAAGCTCCTACGAGCAGTACTTC

v_call: TRBV18
d_call: TRBD2
clone_size: .
cdr3_length: 15
j_call: TRBJ2-1
cdr3_aa: CASSPSGDGADEQFF
cdr3_nt: TGTGCCAGCTCACCGAGCGGGGACGGGGCGGATGAGCAGTTCTTC